These T cell receptor beta chains were read from a single sample in a study of OX40 agonist ivuxolimab in advanced cancers. The method was immunoSEQ multiplex PCR; TCRdb's version includes in-frame clones alone and lacks a portion of them. The data show 40,000 or so clones, 88% seen once. Sequenced material: CD4+ or CD8+ T cells sorted from blood, taken in a trial of the OX40 agonist ivuxolimab. The receptors stem from an adult with an advanced solid tumor such as melanoma, head and neck, liver or kidney cancer. The CDR3 runs from the conserved cysteine through the conserved F or W. D genes are given only for firm matches. The size entry is marked missing in some rows and otherwise reads once, few, many or a size class.

j_gene,d_gene,abundance,v_gene,CDR3nt,CDR3aa
TRBJ1-2,NA,once,TRBV7-6,TGTGCCAGCAGTCAACGGGGCGGGACACAGGACTTC,CASSQRGGTQDF
TRBJ2-7,NA,NA,TRBV19,TGTGCCAGTAGTAACTGGAAGGCCTACGAGCAGTACTTC,CASSNWKAYEQYF
TRBJ1-3,NA,NA,TRBV10-3,TGTGCCATCAGTGAGTCGATGGGGCTCTCTGGAAACACCATATATTTT,CAISESMGLSGNTIYF
TRBJ1-1,TRBD1,once,TRBV7-9,TGTGCCAGCAGCCCCTCAGGGACAGGGGGCCACACTGAAGCTTTCTTT,CASSPSGTGGHTEAFF
TRBJ2-5,TRBD1,NA,TRBV27,TGTGCCAGCCGCCTTGGACAGGGGGCGAGGGAGACCCAGTACTTC,CASRLGQGARETQYF
TRBJ1-1,NA,NA,TRBV16,TGTGCCAGCAGCCGCCCCGGGACAAAGAACACTGAAGCTTTCTTT,CASSRPGTKNTEAFF
TRBJ1-3,TRBD1,NA,TRBV7-9,TGTGCCAGCAGCCAACCGGGACAGGGGAGAAACACCATATATTTT,CASSQPGQGRNTIYF
TRBJ2-7,NA,NA,TRBV27,TGTGCCAGCAGTTTAAGGCTAAGGCTGGGAGTATCCTACGAGCAGTACTTC,CASSLRLRLGVSYEQYF
TRBJ2-2,NA,NA,TRBV11-3,TGTGCCAGCAGGAGGGGGTCCGGGGAGCTGTTTTTT,CASRRGSGELFF
TRBJ2-3,NA,NA,TRBV7-8,TGTGCCAGCAGCCGGTCTAGGGGAGGGGGGTTGGCAGATACGCAGTATTTT,CASSRSRGGGLADTQYF
TRBJ2-1,NA,once,TRBV6-6,TGTGCCAGCAGTTACAGGGCCGATTGGCAGTTCTTC,CASSYRADWQFF
TRBJ2-7,NA,NA,TRBV10-3,TGTGCCATCAGATTAAGCGGGCCTTCCTACGAGCAGTACTTC,CAIRLSGPSYEQYF
TRBJ1-4,NA,NA,TRBV13,TGTGCCAGCAGCTGGGGGACCGCAACTAATGAAAAACTGTTTTTT,CASSWGTATNEKLFF
TRBJ1-2,NA,NA,TRBV6-6,TGTGCCAGCAGTTACTCGAGTGGAGGTGACGGCTACACCTTC,CASSYSSGGDGYTF
TRBJ1-2,TRBD1,NA,TRBV7-9,TGTGCCAGCAGCCGAGGGGGCAGGATCTATGGCTACACCTTC,CASSRGGRIYGYTF
TRBJ2-5,NA,NA,TRBV6-5,TGTGCCAGCAGTTACTCATTTATTGGCAGCCAAGAGACCCAGTACTTC,CASSYSFIGSQETQYF
TRBJ2-1,NA,NA,TRBV6-6,TGTGCCAGCAACCCCCCAGCAGCCCCTATGGATGAGCAGTTCTTC,CASNPPAAPMDEQFF
TRBJ2-7,NA,NA,TRBV27,TGTGCCAGCAGTTTAAACCCCTACGAGCAGTACTTC,CASSLNPYEQYF
TRBJ1-4,NA,NA,TRBV28,TGTGCCACCCTAAGGGCAGGGGCGTACGAAAAACTGTTTTTT,CATLRAGAYEKLFF
TRBJ1-2,TRBD1,NA,TRBV7-6,TGTGCCAGCACCCCACAGGGGACCCTAAACTATGGCTACACCTTC,CASTPQGTLNYGYTF
TRBJ1-2,NA,NA,TRBV5-5,TGTGCCAGCAGCGAGGGATTTTCTAAACTTGGGGCTAACTATGGCTACACCTTC,CASSEGFSKLGANYGYTF
TRBJ1-2,TRBD1,NA,TRBV10-3,TGTGCCATCAGGACAGGGGACTATGGCTACACCTTC,CAIRTGDYGYTF
TRBJ2-1,TRBD2,NA,TRBV14,TGTGCCAGCAGCCAAGTGACTAGCGGGAGGTTTTACAATGAGCAGTTCTTC,CASSQVTSGRFYNEQFF